The 18 T cell receptor beta chains below all came from one sample that was sequenced in a study of shared clonotypes between healthy human individuals. Sequenced by immunoSEQ multiplex PCR; TCRdb stores in-frame clones only, minus some. The table has about 2.4 million clones, around nine tenths seen once. Sequenced input: naive CD4+ T cells sorted from blood. The subset here: CD45RA+ positively selected. These receptors all stem from a man aged 18 to 35 in good health.

CDR3 residues: CASSIGEYQPQHF. The CDR3 nucleotides are TGTGCCAGTAGTATTGGGGAGTATCAGCCCCAGCATTTT. This chain uses TRBV19 with TRBJ1-5, with D unclear. Trimming took off 3 bases at V and 5 bases at J, with 8 bases between the two ends. The germline gives CDR1 LNHDA, CDR2 SQIVND (reference sequence). The CDR3 has 13 amino acids. The entire variable domain, with the rest obtained from reference TRBV19 and TRBJ1-5, is as follows: DGGITQSPKYLFRKEGQNVTLSCEQNLNHDAMYWYRQDPGQGLRLIYYSQIVNDFQKGDIAEGYSVSREKKESFPLTVTSAQKNPTAFYLCASSIGEYQPQHFGDGTRLSIL.

About this clone: The sample contains more than one DNA sequence encoding this CDR3. The chain has TRBV28 and TRBJ1-2; D remains ambiguous. CDR1 and CDR2 (germline): MDHEN, SYDVKM. Trimming left V 5 bases short and J 5 bases short, with 6 bases between. This CDR3 spans 11 amino acids. The CDR3 protein is CASSGPYGYTF. In nucleotides, the CDR3 is TGTGCCAGCAGTGGACCTTATGGCTACACCTTC.

This clone is a singleton in its sample. The chain joins TRBV5-1 to TRBJ1-2; D gene unclear. The CDR3 consists of 15 residues. Germline CDR1 and CDR2: SGHRS and YFSETQ. V lost 3 bases to trimming and J lost 0 bases, with 12 bases between them. The CDR3 DNA reads as TGCGCCAGCAGCTCAGGACCGAACGCTAACTATGGCTACACCTTC. This gives the protein CASSSGPNANYGYTF.

The rearrangement uses TRBV14 and TRBJ1-1, with D maybe TRBD1 (5 bases). The CDR3 length is 14 residues. Trimming removed 5 bases at V and 4 bases at J, with 14 bases between. CDR1 and CDR2 from the germline V gene are SGHDN and FVKESK. CDR3 DNA: TGTGCCAGCAGCAACCAAGCAGGGCTCACTGAAGCTTTCTTT. It codes for CASSNQAGLTEAFF.

This clone was counted only a few times. The chain employs TRBV10-3 and TRBJ1-1; D is possibly TRBD1 (6 bases). Trimming pared 6 bases from V and 3 bases from J, leaving 11 bases between. This CDR3 has 13 amino acids. CDR1 is ENHRY, CDR2 SYGVKD, per germline. CDR3 region: CAIRPAGDTEAFF. CDR3 coding DNA: TGTGCCATCAGACCGGCAGGGGACACTGAAGCTTTCTTT.

Here the CDR3 reads CASSEGPATYEQYF. The CDR3 region has the DNA TGTGCCAGCAGTGAAGGCCCGGCCACCTACGAGCAGTACTTC. The chain recombines TRBV6-1 with TRBJ2-7; no reliable D call. This CDR3 is 14 amino acids long. V was trimmed by 1 base and J by 2 bases, leaving 9 bases between them. The germline V gene encodes CDR1 MNHNS and CDR2 SASEGT.

This chain joins TRBV7-9 and TRBJ2-7, with D possibly TRBD2 on 5 matching bases. Germline CDR1 is SEHNR and CDR2 is FQNEAQ (reference sequence). V shed 3 bases and J shed 3 bases, with 9 bases lying between them. CDR3 size: 13 residues. CDR3 nucleotide sequence: TGTGCCAGCAGCTTTACGGGAATCTACGAGCAGTACTTC. This translates into CASSFTGIYEQYF.

The chain combines TRBV10-2 with TRBJ2-7, with 10 bases matching TRBD1. The CDR3 contains 13 residues. The junction had 7 bases not matched to a gene; V was cut back by 8 bases and J by 6 bases. Germline assignment: CDR1 WSHSY and CDR2 SAAADI. The CDR3 nucleotides read TGCGCCAGCGGGGGGACAGGGGCGGGCGAGCAGTACTTC. This translates into CASGGTGAGEQYF.

This clone was observed a single time. This sequence joins TRBV5-3 and TRBJ2-7; 9 bases are shared with TRBD1. TRBV5-3 is an ORF, and what it does is uncertain. This CDR3 has 18 residues. The J segment lost 2 bases and the V segment lost 3 bases, leaving 15 bases of the junction unmatched. CDR3 sequence: CARSSPGQGGPRPYEQYF. The DNA of the CDR3 is TGTGCCAGAAGCTCCCCGGGACAGGGAGGGCCGCGCCCCTACGAGCAGTACTTC.

Only one count was recorded for this clone. The chain has TRBV2 and TRBJ1-5, with 7 nucleotides matching TRBD1. This CDR3 region has 15 residues. V trimming: 7 bases; J trimming: 2 bases; junction bases outside the gene matches: 8. Germline assignment: CDR1 SNHLY and CDR2 FYNNEI. The DNA of the CDR3 is TGTGCCAGCACCGAGGGGGCGGGACGCAATCAGCCCCAGCATTTT. The encoded protein is CASTEGAGRNQPQHF. Variable domain in full (rest from reference TRBV2 and TRBJ1-5): EPEVTQTPSHQVTQMGQEVILRCVPISNHLYFYWYRQILGQKVEFLVSFYNNEISEKSEIFDDQFSVERPDGSNFTLKIRSTKLEDSAMYFCASTEGAGRNQPQHFGDGTRLSIL.

This clone is a singleton in its sample. The V gene is TRBV5-1, the J gene TRBJ2-5; 11 bases match TRBD2. V lost 6 bases, J lost 3 bases, and 13 bases stayed unmatched. Looked up from germline, CDR1 is SGHRS and CDR2 is YFSETQ. The CDR3 extends over 17 amino acids. In DNA form, the CDR3 reads TGCGCCAGCATGGCCGGGACTAGCGGCCGCGCAGAAGAGACCCAGTACTTC. Translating it yields CASMAGTSGRAEETQYF.

This chain joins TRBV10-1 and TRBJ2-1, with 14 bases fitting TRBD2. V dropped 6 bases and J dropped 7; count of bases not matched to a gene: 20. This CDR3 comprises 20 residues. Germline V gene data show CDR1 as WNHNN and CDR2 as SYGVQD (reference sequence). DNA for the CDR3: TGCGCCAGCAGGGAGGTTTCCGGGACTAGCGGGAGTAAAGGGGAGAATGAGCAGTTCTTC. It encodes CASREVSGTSGSKGENEQFF.

The DNA of the CDR3 is TGTGCCTGGAGTCTAAGGACGGGGAACTATGGCTACACCTTC. Its protein is CAWSLRTGNYGYTF. The chain has TRBV30 and TRBJ1-2; no definite D call. The CDR3 is made up of 14 amino acids. The V end was cut by 2 bases, the J end by 2 bases, with 12 bases between. The germline V gene encodes CDR1 GTSNPN and CDR2 SVGIG (reference sequence).

This chain connects TRBV4-2 to TRBJ2-4; the D gene is possibly TRBD2 (6 bases). Germline CDR1 is LGHNA and CDR2 is YNFKEQ. V was cut by 3 bases and J by 6 bases, with 30 bases left in between. This CDR3 comprises 20 residues. CDR3 protein: CASSQGILGGIAKLGNIQYF. The DNA of the CDR3 is TGTGCCAGCAGCCAGGGGATTCTGGGAGGCATCGCGAAGCTGGGAAACATTCAGTACTTC.

The rearrangement uses TRBV6-6 and TRBJ2-5; D remains ambiguous. The J call may be mistaken, given a closer DNA end match to TRBJ2-7. This CDR3 has 13 residues. Per the germline V gene, CDR1 is MNHNY and CDR2 is SVGAGI (reference sequence). As DNA, the CDR3 is TGTGCCAGCAGTTACTCGATCTCAGCCGAGCAGTACTTC. This codes for CASSYSISAEQYF.

This chain links TRBV9 with TRBJ1-5, with a weak D call TRBD1 (5 bases). CDR3 length equals 12 residues. Trimming stripped 4 bases from V and 6 bases from J, with 8 bases between. CDR1 SGDLS and CDR2 YYNGEE come from the germline V gene. CDR3 in DNA: TGTGCCAGCAGCTCCGGGACTCAGCCCCAGCATTTT. Its translation is CASSSGTQPQHF.

Of note for this clone: A read error may produce the germline difference seen at one junction end. The chain employs TRBV7-7 and TRBJ2-3; 8 positions match TRBD2. CDR1 and CDR2 from the germline V gene are SSHAT and FNYEAQ (reference sequence). The CDR3 length is 13 residues. CDR3 residues: CASSFGSGTTQYF. The CDR3 DNA reads TGTGCTAGCAGCTTCGGTAGCGGGACTACGCAGTATTTT.

This chain uses TRBV30 with TRBJ2-7, with D perhaps matching TRBD2 (6 bases). Germline values: CDR1 GTSNPN, CDR2 SVGIG (reference sequence). Trimming shortened V by 6 bases and J by 5 bases, and 20 bases separated the two germline ends. This CDR3 is 14 amino acids long. CDR3 amino acids: CACSNRGSSDEQYF. Written as DNA, the CDR3 is TGTGCCTGCTCGAACCGGGGGTCTTCGGACGAGCAGTACTTC.